These 14 T cell receptor beta chains share one sample of origin, sequenced in a study of blood T cell repertoires in COVID-19. The data were produced by immunoSEQ multiplex PCR, yet TCRdb's version contains in-frame clones alone and is incomplete. The profile covers 250,000 or so clones, with roughly 84% appearing a single time and more than 1.5% taken by the ten largest. What was sequenced was peripheral blood. Receptors originate from a woman in her forties who had recovered from COVID-19.

The chain combines TRBV9 with TRBJ2-3; TRBD2 might be the D (6 bases). V dropped 6 bases and J dropped 0 bases, with 14 bases sitting between them. Germline CDR1 reads SGDLS; CDR2 reads YYNGEE. The CDR3 contains 15 residues. The CDR3 reads CASTGDPFSTDTQYF. CDR3 in DNA: TGTGCCAGCACGGGGGACCCTTTTAGCACAGATACGCAGTATTTT. Together with reference TRBV9 and TRBJ2-3, the CDR3 gives the full variable domain: DSGVTQTPKHLITATGQRVTLRCSPRSGDLSVYWYQQSLDQGLQFLIQYYNGEERAKGNILERFSAQQFPDLHSELNLSSLELGDSALYFCASTGDPFSTDTQYFGPGTRLTVL.

The V call is TRBV6-6, the J call TRBJ1-4; no clear D gene. This CDR3 has 15 residues. The germline gives CDR1 MNHNY, CDR2 SVGAGI (reference sequence). V was clipped by 4 bases and J by 6 bases, with 15 bases between them. CDR3 amino acids: CASSSPGTQYEKLFF. CDR3 DNA: TGTGCCAGCAGTTCACCGGGAACCCAATATGAAAAACTGTTTTTT.

This clone was counted between two and nine times. The rearrangement uses TRBV6-1 and TRBJ2-7; no firm D call. Germline CDR1 MNHNS, CDR2 SASEGT. This CDR3 is built from 13 residues. V lost 3 bases to trimming and J lost 1 base, with 7 bases between them. Written as DNA, the CDR3 is TGTGCCAGCAGTGACCACTCATCCTACGAGCAGTACTTC. Translated, it gives CASSDHSSYEQYF.

This clone was recorded only once. CDR3 DNA: TGTGCCAGCAGCCCCTCCCCTGGGACTAGCGGGGGGACGAACACCGGGGAGCTGTTTTTT. It translates to CASSPSPGTSGGTNTGELFF. The chain couples TRBV28 to TRBJ2-2; 15 nucleotides agree with TRBD2. Germline assignment: CDR1 MDHEN and CDR2 SYDVKM. The CDR3 contains 20 residues. Trimming took 6 bases from V and 0 from J; bases not matched to a gene: 11.

The chain combines TRBV5-1 with TRBJ2-5; TRBD2 matches 8 bases. The CDR3 is 16 amino acids. Germline CDR1 and CDR2: SGHRS and YFSETQ. The V segment lost 2 bases and the J segment 5 bases; nucleotides outside the gene matches: 11. Written as DNA, the CDR3 is TGCGCCAGCAGCTTACCTAGCGGGTACGCGTCGGAGACCCAGTACTTC. This sequence encodes CASSLPSGYASETQYF. The full variable domain, with the rest looked up from reference TRBV5-1 and TRBJ2-5, is KAGVTQTPRYLIKTRGQQVTLSCSPISGHRSVSWYQQTPGQGLQFLFEYFSETQRNKGNFPGRFSGRQFSNSRSEMNVSTLELGDSALYLCASSLPSGYASETQYFGPGTRLLVL.

The CDR3 DNA is TGTGCCAGCAGTTTAGCGGGGGGCCGCGACGGGGAGCTGTTTTTT. Its protein is CASSLAGGRDGELFF. The chain has TRBV28 and TRBJ2-2, with TRBD2 matching over 8 bases. The CDR3 runs to 15 residues. Unmatched junction bases numbered 6, after V lost 2 bases and J lost 7 bases. Germline V lookup: CDR1 MDHEN, CDR2 SYDVKM.

The chain employs TRBV6-5 and TRBJ1-2; perhaps TRBD1 as D (5 bases). CDR1 and CDR2 from the germline V gene are MNHEY and SVGAGI. The CDR3 is made up of 13 amino acids. Trimming removed 5 bases at V and 4 bases at J, with 11 bases between. The CDR3 DNA reads TGTGCCAGCAGTCTCGGACAAACCTATGGCTACACCTTC. Its protein product is CASSLGQTYGYTF.

The V call is TRBV4-2, the J call TRBJ1-6, with D possibly being TRBD1 (5 bases). This CDR3 has 17 residues. The V gene lost 1 base and the J gene lost 0 bases, with 10 bases spanning the gap. Germline V gene data show CDR1 as LGHNA and CDR2 as YNFKEQ. DNA of the CDR3: TGTGCCAGCAGCCAAGGGGGCGCCAGCTCCTATAATTCACCCCTCCACTTT. This sequence encodes CASSQGGASSYNSPLHF.

J is TRBJ2-5 and V is TRBV24-1; TRBD1 aligns across 7 bases. The CDR3 runs to 16 residues. The V gene end was trimmed by 5 bases and the J gene end by 2 bases; junction bases not matched to a gene: 10. CDR1 and CDR2 (germline): KGHDR, SFDVKD. CDR3 sequence reads: CATSGTGTASQETQYF. For the CDR3, the DNA is TGTGCCACCAGTGGAACCGGGACAGCGAGTCAAGAGACCCAGTACTTC.

This clone was picked up one time. J is TRBJ1-2 and V is TRBV2; 7 positions match TRBD1. The CDR3 extends over 14 amino acids. CDR1 SNHLY and CDR2 FYNNEI come from the germline V gene. V lost 5 bases and J lost 7; bases outside the gene matches: 10. This chain's CDR3 is CASSTTDRAGGYTF. In DNA, the CDR3 is TGTGCCAGCAGTACTACCGACAGGGCGGGTGGCTACACCTTC.

The rearrangement uses TRBV28 and TRBJ2-5; D remains unclear. Trimming removed 2 bases from V and 2 bases from J, with 6 bases in between. The length of the CDR3 is 13 residues. Germline CDR1 and CDR2: MDHEN and SYDVKM. CDR3 region: CASSLVQQETQYF. CDR3 sequence (DNA): TGTGCCAGCAGTTTAGTACAGCAAGAGACCCAGTACTTC.

The V call is TRBV13, the J call TRBJ2-2, with TRBD1 as a possible D gene (6 bases). Germline CDR1 reads PRHDT; CDR2 reads FYEKMQ (reference sequence). The V gene lost 5 bases and the J gene lost 2 bases, with 12 bases spanning the gap. The CDR3 spans 15 residues. The CDR3 region is CASSPRTENTGELFF. In nucleotides, the CDR3 is TGTGCCAGCAGCCCCCGGACAGAAAACACCGGGGAGCTGTTTTTT.

The chain joins TRBV2 to TRBJ2-1; D uncertain. The germline CDR1 and CDR2 sequences are SNHLY and FYNNEI. Trimming removed 0 bases at V and 0 bases at J, with 6 bases between. The CDR3 runs 15 residues. The CDR3 DNA reads TGTGCCAGCAGTGAAGCGCCAGGCTCCTACAATGAGCAGTTCTTC. Protein: CASSEAPGSYNEQFF.

The chain recombines TRBV2 with TRBJ1-5, with 9 bases lining up with TRBD1. The CDR3 covers 18 residues. V was pared by 5 bases and J by 0 bases, with 11 bases of the junction left unmatched. CDR1 and CDR2 (germline): SNHLY, FYNNEI. This chain's CDR3 is CASSRDRVSVYSNQPQHF. Written as DNA, the CDR3 is TGTGCCAGCAGTCGGGACAGGGTTTCTGTTTATAGCAATCAGCCCCAGCATTTT. Full variable domain (remainder filled in from reference TRBV2 and TRBJ1-5): EPEVTQTPSHQVTQMGQEVILRCVPISNHLYFYWYRQILGQKVEFLVSFYNNEISEKSEIFDDQFSVERPDGSNFTLKIRSTKLEDSAMYFCASSRDRVSVYSNQPQHFGDGTRLSIL.